This T cell receptor (beta chain) derives from a study of Graves' ophthalmopathy and Graves' hyperthyroidism. Study-level findings and limits: In separating ophthalmopathy from stable hyperthyroidism, a 13-signature model achieved 87.88% sensitivity and approximately 80% specificity. Most expanded clonotypes from thyroid (those above 0.001 frequency) were also found in blood.

TCR beta CDR3 amplification used RNA transcripts. HTBI-primed first-round RT-PCR preceded second-round multiplex PCR. In TCRdb, the multiplex PCR reads were re-called with MiXCR into one record per CDR3 protein. The data show around 600,000 distinct CDR3 sequences, 35% to 50% seen once. Ten or more counts support this clonotype. Its antigen is not identified. Among the exclusions were patients with other autoimmune diseases, uncontrolled infections, pregnancy or lactation. This CDR3 is 14 amino acids long. Trimming took off 7 bases at V and 8 bases at J, with 17 bases between the two ends. The germline CDR1 and CDR2 sequences are LNHDA and SQIVND (reference sequence).

This sequence joins TRBV19 and TRBJ1-4; D might be TRBD1 (5 bases). The sequenced sample consisted of peripheral blood. The receptor was derived from an adult man with Graves' ophthalmopathy. The CDR3: CASNRGRDYEKLFF. In nucleotides, the CDR3 is TGTGCCAGTAATCGGGGCAGGGACTACGAAAAACTGTTTTTT.